The 25 T cell receptor beta chains below all came from one sample that was sequenced in a study of T cell responses to AZD1222 COVID-19 vaccine. TCRdb keeps only in-frame clones here, not all; method: immunoSEQ multiplex PCR. The data show approximately 92,000 clones, with 87% seen just once and about 2.9% held by the top ten. The sequencing used peripheral blood, collected on day 0 of AZD1222 vaccination. These receptors were taken from an adult in good health.

The rearrangement uses TRBV6-6 and TRBJ1-6; the match to TRBD1 covers 8 bases. This CDR3 is 14 amino acids long. Germline V gene data show CDR1 as MNHNY and CDR2 as SVGAGI (reference sequence). Trimming removed 8 bases from V and 6 bases from J; junction bases left unmatched: 6. The CDR3 region has the DNA TGTGCCAGCCGGGGGGACAGGCCTAATTCACCCCTCCACTTT. Its translation: CASRGDRPNSPLHF.

This chain joins TRBV11-3 and TRBJ2-1; TRBD2 agrees at 11 bases. The CDR3 runs 16 residues. With 5 bases clipped from V and 2 bases from J, the junction kept 5 bases outside the gene matches. Looked up from germline, CDR1 is SGHNT and CDR2 is YENEEA. CDR3: CASSTSGLAAYNEQFF. CDR3 sequence (DNA): TGTGCCAGCAGCACCTCGGGACTAGCGGCCTACAATGAGCAGTTCTTC. The whole variable domain, filled in from reference TRBV11-3 and TRBJ2-1, reads EAGVVQSPRYKIIEKKQPVAFWCNPISGHNTLYWYLQNLGQGPELLIRYENEEAVDDSQLPKDRFSAERLKGVDSTLKIQPAELGDSAVYLCASSTSGLAAYNEQFFGPGTRLTVL.

The gene calls are TRBV27 and TRBJ1-1; 11 positions agree with TRBD1. This CDR3 has 14 amino acids. V shed 6 bases and J 5 bases; nucleotides not matched to a gene: 5. From germline, CDR1 is MNHEY and CDR2 SMNVEV (reference sequence). Written as DNA, the CDR3 is TGTGCCAGCAGAAGGACAGGGGGCTCGACTGAAGCTTTCTTT. It codes for CASRRTGGSTEAFF.

The chain links TRBV11-3 to TRBJ2-7, with D possibly matching TRBD2 (6 bases). There are 13 residues in the CDR3. V was cut by 5 bases and J by 4 bases, with 12 bases left in between. Germline V gives CDR1 SGHNT, CDR2 YENEEA. The CDR3 is CASSPGELYEQYV. In nucleotides, the CDR3 is TGTGCCAGCAGCCCGGGGGAGCTTTACGAGCAGTACGTC.

This chain uses TRBV12-5 with TRBJ2-5; D tentatively fits TRBD1 or TRBD2 (5 bases each). The CDR3 is 14 amino acids. V was cut by 5 bases and J by 1 base, with 11 bases left in between. CDR1 is LGHNT, CDR2 FRNRAP, per germline. The CDR3: CASGRTGAQETQYF. As DNA, the CDR3 is TGTGCTAGTGGTCGAACCGGGGCCCAAGAGACCCAGTACTTC.

The rearrangement joins TRBV20-1 to TRBJ2-1; no definite D call. CDR3 size: 11 residues. The germline CDR1 and CDR2 sequences are DFQATT and SNEGSKA (reference sequence). Trimming took 2 bases from V and 8 from J, leaving 7 bases between them. The CDR3, as DNA: TGCAGTGCTAGACTAGTGGATGAGCAGTTCTTC. As protein: CSARLVDEQFF.

About this clone: Its ends do not fully match the called genes, so a read error is possible. The chain employs TRBV7-2 and TRBJ2-5; 10 bases fit TRBD2. The CDR3 totals 17 residues. Per the germline V gene, CDR1 is SGHTA and CDR2 is FQGNSA. The CDR3 sequence is CASSLYGASGRQGTQYF. The CDR3 coding sequence is TGTGCCAGCAGCTTATACGGCGCTAGCGGGAGACAAGGGACCCAGTACTTC.

The chain uses TRBV10-3 and TRBJ1-1; D call uncertain. Germline-derived CDR1 and CDR2 are ENHRY and SYGVKD. This CDR3 spans 13 amino acids. The V end lost 9 bases, the J end lost 6 bases, and 17 bases lay between the germline ends. The CDR3 spells CAISSYAQSEAFF. CDR3 DNA sequence: TGTGCCATATCCTCGTACGCCCAATCTGAAGCTTTCTTT.

DNA of the CDR3: TGTGCCATCAGTGACCCCGGGACAGGGGTGGTTGGCTACACCTTC. Its protein product is CAISDPGTGVVGYTF. The V gene is TRBV10-3, the J gene TRBJ1-2; 10 bases line up with TRBD1. CDR1 is ENHRY, CDR2 SYGVKD, per germline. The V gene end was trimmed by 3 bases and the J gene end by 7 bases; junction bases not matched to a gene: 8. The CDR3 loop spans 15 amino acids.

The J gene is TRBJ2-2, the V gene TRBV18; no firm D call. This CDR3 contains 14 residues. The V end was cut by 6 bases, the J end by 2 bases, with 10 bases between. CDR1 is KGHSH and CDR2 is LQKENI in the germline V gene. In DNA, the CDR3 is TGTGCCAGCTCCCCGAGCGTAAACACCGGGGAGCTGTTTTTT. Amino acids: CASSPSVNTGELFF.

The rearrangement links TRBV6-5 to TRBJ1-5; D is possibly TRBD1 (6 bases). CDR1 and CDR2 (germline): MNHEY, SVGAGI. CDR3 length: 14 amino acids. Between the trimmed V and J ends, which lost 0 bases and 6 bases, there was a span of 9 bases. The CDR3 spells CASSYSQGGQPQHF. Written as DNA, the CDR3 is TGTGCCAGCAGTTACTCACAGGGCGGTCAGCCCCAGCATTTT.

This clone has only one observation. The rearrangement links TRBV5-4 to TRBJ1-5; D is perhaps TRBD1 (5 bases). Trimming left V 5 bases short and J 3 bases short, with 12 bases between. This CDR3 is 14 amino acids long. CDR1 SGHNT and CDR2 YYREEE come from the germline V gene (reference sequence). CDR3 DNA sequence: TGTGCCAGCAGTTGGGACGGAATCAATCAGCCCCAGCATTTT. The encoded protein is CASSWDGINQPQHF.

The V and J genes are TRBV4-1 and TRBJ2-1; D unresolved. Germline lookup yields CDR1 MGHRA and CDR2 YSYEKL. The germline V and J ends were trimmed by 3 bases and 4 bases, with 10 bases remaining between them. CDR3 length: 14 amino acids. Here the CDR3 DNA reads TGCGCCAGCAGCCAGGCACTCGGATACAATGAGCAGTTCTTC. The encoded protein is CASSQALGYNEQFF.

J is TRBJ2-5 and V is TRBV6-5, with TRBD2 matching over 12 bases. With 11 bases clipped from V and 4 bases from J, the junction kept 8 bases outside the gene matches. This CDR3 is built from 14 residues. CDR1 is MNHEY and CDR2 is SVGAGI in the germline V gene. CDR3 protein: CASRGLAGRETQYF. The CDR3 DNA reads as TGTGCCTCACGAGGACTAGCGGGGAGAGAGACCCAGTACTTC.

The chain uses TRBV11-2 and TRBJ2-7; 8 positions agree with TRBD1. After removal of 5 bases from V and 2 bases from J, the junction contained 8 bases not matched to a gene. The germline V gene has CDR1 SGHAT and CDR2 FQNNGV. CDR3 length: 15 residues. Here the CDR3 reads CASSRGQGAAYEQYV. DNA of the CDR3: TGTGCCAGCAGCCGGGGGCAGGGGGCGGCCTACGAGCAGTACGTC.

The gene calls are TRBV27 and TRBJ1-2; TRBD1 is a possible D gene (6 bases). The CDR3 extends over 18 amino acids. Deletions cut 0 bases from V and 3 bases from J, with 20 bases between. Germline CDR1 is MNHEY and CDR2 is SMNVEV (reference sequence). The CDR3 DNA is TGTGCCAGCAGTTTATCGGGCAGGGGACGAGTAAGTGACTATGGCTACACCTTC. This codes for CASSLSGRGRVSDYGYTF.

This chain's CDR3 is CASSPKDYRNTGELFF. The CDR3 coding sequence is TGTGCCAGCAGCCCGAAGGACTATAGAAACACCGGGGAGCTGTTTTTT. The chain joins TRBV6-2 or TRBV6-3 to TRBJ2-2; a possible D gene is TRBD2 (6 bases). Trimming cost V 6 bases and J 2 bases, with 16 bases left between them. CDR3 length: 16 residues. CDR1 and CDR2 (germline): MNHEY, SVGEGT.

V gene TRBV29-1 combines with J gene TRBJ2-3; D may correspond to TRBD1 or TRBD2 (5 bases each). Germline V gene data show CDR1 as SQVTM and CDR2 as ANQGSEA. The CDR3 is 14 amino acids. V gave up 7 bases and J gave up 0 bases, with 14 bases separating them. The CDR3 coding sequence is TGCAGCGGAGGGGAGTGGACTAGCACAGATACGCAGTATTTT. Protein: CSGGEWTSTDTQYF.

The J gene is TRBJ2-5, the V gene TRBV7-9, with 10 bases identical to TRBD1. The CDR3 length is 15 residues. The germline V gene has CDR1 SEHNR and CDR2 FQNEAQ (reference sequence). V shed 4 bases and J 3 bases; nucleotides not matched to a gene: 5. The CDR3 region has the DNA TGTGCCAGCAGCTACACCGGGACAGGGGAAGAGACCCAGTACTTC. Translating it yields CASSYTGTGEETQYF.

The chain combines TRBV4-3 with TRBJ1-6; 7 nucleotides align to TRBD1. Per the germline V gene, CDR1 is LGHNA and CDR2 is YSLEER. Germline trimming cut 1 base from V and 8 bases from J; bases unmatched to any gene: 5. There are 15 residues in the CDR3. For the CDR3, the DNA is TGCGCCAGCAGCCAAGGCACAGGGGAGGATTCACCCCTCCACTTT. Encoded protein: CASSQGTGEDSPLHF.

V gene TRBV5-5 combines with J gene TRBJ2-3; the match to TRBD2 covers 11 bases. The CDR3 spans 16 residues. Germline CDR1 reads SGHKS; CDR2 reads YYEKEE (reference sequence). V was pared by 5 bases and J by 4 bases, with 9 bases of the junction left unmatched. The CDR3 region is CASRRQLAGAPDTQYF. The CDR3 region has the DNA TGTGCCAGCAGGCGCCAACTAGCGGGAGCCCCAGATACGCAGTATTTT.

The chain recombines TRBV5-4 with TRBJ1-1; D uncertain. Trimming left V 2 bases short and J 0 bases short, with 8 bases between. The CDR3 is 14 amino acids. The V gene's germline CDR1 is SGHNT and CDR2 YYREEE (reference sequence). The CDR3 coding sequence is TGTGCCAGCAGCTTTACAGCAATGAACACTGAAGCTTTCTTT. Translating gives CASSFTAMNTEAFF. Full variable domain (outside the CDR3, taken from reference TRBV5-4 and TRBJ1-1): ETGVTQSPTHLIKTRGQQVTLRCSSQSGHNTVSWYQQALGQGPQFIFQYYREEENGRGNFPPRFSGLQFPNYSSELNVNALELDDSALYLCASSFTAMNTEAFFGQGTRLTVV.

The chain recombines TRBV7-9 with TRBJ2-2; D not certain. The germline CDR1 and CDR2 sequences are SEHNR and FQNEAQ (reference sequence). The CDR3 covers 12 residues. V was trimmed by 9 bases and J by 1 base, leaving 6 bases between them. CDR3 amino acids: CASTVNTGELFF. CDR3 DNA: TGTGCCAGTACAGTGAACACCGGGGAGCTGTTTTTT.

A note on this clone: A read error may account for a junction end that differs from germline. V is TRBV5-1 and J is TRBJ2-3; the D gene is possibly TRBD2 (5 bases). Per germline, CDR1 SGHRS and CDR2 YFSETQ. The CDR3 has 15 residues. CDR3 sequence: CASSLEISGTDTQYF. The DNA for the CDR3 is TGTGCCAGCAGCTTGGAGATTAGCGGCACAGATACGCAGTATTTT.

This clone was detected only once. V gene TRBV27 combines with J gene TRBJ1-1; 7 bases agree with TRBD1. Trimming cost V 3 bases and J 6 bases; bases outside gene matches: 7. The CDR3 has 14 residues. The germline V gene encodes CDR1 MNHEY and CDR2 SMNVEV (reference sequence). CDR3: CASSFRQGQAEAFF. CDR3 DNA: TGTGCCAGCAGTTTTCGACAGGGCCAGGCTGAAGCTTTCTTT.